This TCR beta chain was retrieved from a study of radiotherapy plus CTLA-4 blockade in lung cancer. Repertoires were generated with immunoSEQ multiplex PCR, while TCRdb's copy carries only in-frame clones and drops some. The sample yields about 91,000 clones, about three quarters seen once. The CDR3 loop spans 15 amino acids. CDR1 and CDR2 from the germline V gene are SGDLS and YYNGEE. Trimming at V came to 0 bases and at J to 6 bases, leaving 8 bases not matched to a gene. Chemo-refractory metastatic non-small-cell lung cancer patients underwent focal radiation alongside CTLA-4 blockade with ipilimumab.

The material was peripheral blood, obtained from a patient treated with radiotherapy plus ipilimumab. The TCR sequence derives from a human donor with non-small cell lung cancer that progressed on radiotherapy plus ipilimumab. The rearrangement links TRBV9 to TRBJ1-1; 7 nucleotides line up with TRBD1. This chain's CDR3 is CASSVGDSGIPEAFF. The CDR3 region has the DNA TGTGCCAGCAGCGTAGGGGACAGTGGGATCCCTGAAGCTTTCTTT.